This record covers a single T cell receptor beta chain. The entry originates in a study of shared clonotypes between healthy human individuals. Genomic DNA of each subset was evenly split across several immunoSEQ plates. Replicate sorted-subset PCRs were loaded with roughly 190 ng DNA, 30,000 to 35,000 T cell genomes. Clones were read by immunoSEQ multiplex PCR, and TCRdb kept only the in-frame ones, dropping some. The data contain around 2.1 million clones, 85% to 95% of them singletons. CD45RO-negative, CCR7-selected cells formed the naive CD8 fraction, which excluded terminally differentiated effector memory CD45RA+ cells. Germline CDR1 reads LGHNA; CDR2 reads YNFKEQ. The CDR3 has 14 residues. V was shortened by 2 bases and J by 7 bases, with 15 bases between the two germline ends.

The V call is TRBV4-2, the J call TRBJ2-7, with D possibly matching TRBD1 (6 bases). The receptor was isolated from a man aged 18 to 29 in good health. Some clones in this sample may be carry-over from other donors' samples. The sample consisted of naive CD8+ T cells from PBMCs. The CDR3 spells CASSQKQGGVEQYF. DNA for the CDR3: TGTGCCAGCAGCCAAAAACAGGGTGGGGTTGAGCAGTACTTC.